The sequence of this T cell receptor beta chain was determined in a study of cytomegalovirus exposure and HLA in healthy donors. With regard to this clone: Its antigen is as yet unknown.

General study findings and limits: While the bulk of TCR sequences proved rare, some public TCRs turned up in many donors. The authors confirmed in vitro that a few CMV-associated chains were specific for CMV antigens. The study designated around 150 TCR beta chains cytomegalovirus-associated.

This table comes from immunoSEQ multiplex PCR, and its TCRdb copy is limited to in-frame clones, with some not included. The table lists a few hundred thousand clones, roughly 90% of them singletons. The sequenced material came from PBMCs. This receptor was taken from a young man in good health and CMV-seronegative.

Here the CDR3 reads CASSAGQNYGYTF. CDR3 bases: TGTGCCAGCAGCGCGGGACAGAACTATGGCTACACCTTC. The J gene is TRBJ1-2, the V gene TRBV6-1, with 7 bases aligning to TRBD1. With V trimmed by 6 bases and J by 2 bases, 3 bases remained unmatched. CDR1 is MNHNS, CDR2 SASEGT, per germline. There are 13 residues in the CDR3.